Given below is one T cell receptor (beta chain) in context. In the source study's methods: It was from reference gene primer amplification that nucleated cell counts were estimated. Assay: immunoSEQ multiplex PCR; the TCRdb copy retains only in-frame clones and omits some. Clone size and V and J calls were adopted from that table, with D and trimming inferred from the DNA. The sample consists of roughly 400,000 clones, 75% to 90% of them appearing once. Per germline, CDR1 SGHAT and CDR2 FQNNGV. The CDR3 runs 16 residues. V shed 2 bases and J 2 bases; nucleotides not matched to a gene: 3. This entry comes from a study of blood T cell repertoires in COVID-19. Across the whole study: Some COVID-19 samples were acute and others convalescent; all came from the United States, Italy and Spain.

The sequence derives from a young man who had recovered from COVID-19. The source material was PBMCs or T cells enriched from blood (not recorded which). This chain links TRBV11-2 with TRBJ2-7; TRBD2 aligns across 13 bases. CDR3 DNA sequence: TGTGCCAGCAGCTTACCGGGACTAGCGGGAACCTACGAGCAGTACTTC. As protein: CASSLPGLAGTYEQYF.